A selection of T cell receptor beta chains follows, all from one sample in a study of shared clonotypes between healthy human individuals. Sequenced by immunoSEQ multiplex PCR; TCRdb stores in-frame clones only, minus some. This table has hundreds of thousands of clones, roughly 95% appearing once. The sample consisted of naive CD4+ T cells sorted from blood. These receptors came from a woman aged 25 to 39 in good health. Each CDR3 is given with its conserved first and last residue. The order of the fields is J gene, V gene, CDR3 protein.

>TRBJ2-5|TRBV10-3
CAISEEEETQYF
>TRBJ1-1|TRBV27
CASSFGTIAMNTEAFF
>TRBJ1-2|TRBV6-5
CASSYGTGALNYGYTF
>TRBJ2-7|TRBV2
CASSVGRYYEQYF
>TRBJ2-1|TRBV2
CASSPSAVAGRNEQFF
>TRBJ2-2|TRBV5-1
CASSLVGGANTGELFF
>TRBJ2-1|TRBV9
CASSVGNPYEQFF
>TRBJ2-3|TRBV7-9
CASSLAGGGRSQDTQYF
>TRBJ2-3|TRBV4-1
CASSQSPGLAPDTQYF
>TRBJ1-2|TRBV4-2
CASSRGTWSNYGYTF
>TRBJ2-4|TRBV4-1
CASSQDGPSGSKNIQYF
>TRBJ2-7|TRBV19
CASSEDSSEQYF
>TRBJ2-2|TRBV2
CASSDQGAVTGELFF
>TRBJ1-2|TRBV5-1
CASSLEAAQGYTF
>TRBJ1-1|TRBV6-5
CASRSTGLNTEAFF
>TRBJ2-7|TRBV7-9
CASSLAGLSEKQYF
>TRBJ2-7|TRBV6-1
CASREGQGIFYEQYF
>TRBJ2-2|TRBV19
CASSISTNTGELFF
>TRBJ2-5|TRBV6-5
CASSGQGQGMTQYF
>TRBJ1-1|TRBV29-1
CSVGRGHTEAFF
>TRBJ2-7|TRBV5-1
CASSASGAPYEQYF
>TRBJ1-1|TRBV10-3
CAISGGGSSKGEAFF
>TRBJ2-1|TRBV5-6
CASRVLAGVNEQFF
>TRBJ2-5|TRBV27
CASSLYGTREQYF
>TRBJ1-5|TRBV19
CASSILDRADQPQHF
>TRBJ2-7|TRBV7-9
CASSPRVGGSEQYF
>TRBJ2-5|TRBV11-2
CASSLPIGTQYF
>TRBJ2-2|TRBV2
CASSGPPRQGGTGELFF
>TRBJ2-1|TRBV5-1
CATRGGGLGETYNEQFF
>TRBJ2-7|TRBV19
CASSLGGPYEQYF
>TRBJ2-7|TRBV28
CASSPVPGTSGSYEQYF
>TRBJ2-5|TRBV9
CASSVGLADQETQYF
>TRBJ2-3|TRBV7-2
CASSSRATTNTDTQYF
>TRBJ1-1|TRBV5-1
CASSRGLRRTEAFF
>TRBJ1-4|TRBV11-1
CASSLTATNEKLFF
>TRBJ2-1|TRBV28
CASSLSGEQFF
>TRBJ2-7|TRBV7-3
CASSKTSGPYEQYF